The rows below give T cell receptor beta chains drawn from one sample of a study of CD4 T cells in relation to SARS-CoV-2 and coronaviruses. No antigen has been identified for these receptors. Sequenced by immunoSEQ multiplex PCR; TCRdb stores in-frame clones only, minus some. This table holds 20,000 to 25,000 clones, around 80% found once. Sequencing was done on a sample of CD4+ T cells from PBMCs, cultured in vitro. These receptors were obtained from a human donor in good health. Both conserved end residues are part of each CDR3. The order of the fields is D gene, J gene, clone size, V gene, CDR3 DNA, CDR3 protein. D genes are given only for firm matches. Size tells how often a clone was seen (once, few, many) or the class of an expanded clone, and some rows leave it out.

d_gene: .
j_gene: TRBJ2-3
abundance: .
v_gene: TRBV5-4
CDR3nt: TGTGCCAGCAGCATATGGACAGTCTTCACAGATACGCAGTATTTT
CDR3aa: CASSIWTVFTDTQYF

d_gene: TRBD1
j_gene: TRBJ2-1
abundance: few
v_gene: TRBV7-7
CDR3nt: TGTGCTAGCAGCGAAGGGACAGGATCTTACAATGAGCAGTTCTTC
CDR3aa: CASSEGTGSYNEQFF

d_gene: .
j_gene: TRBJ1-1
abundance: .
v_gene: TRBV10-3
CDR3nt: TGTGCCGCAAGGGACGGCATGAACACTGAAGCTTTCTTT
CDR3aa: CAARDGMNTEAFF

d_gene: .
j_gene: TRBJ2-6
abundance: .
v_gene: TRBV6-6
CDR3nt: TGTGCCAGCAGTCCAACTAGCCCACTGTCTGGGGCCAACGTCCTGACTTTC
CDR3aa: CASSPTSPLSGANVLTF

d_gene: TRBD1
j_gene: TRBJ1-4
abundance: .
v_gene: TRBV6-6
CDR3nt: TGTGCCAGCAGTCCAGGGACAGGGACGTCGCAAATTGATGAAAAACTGTTTTTT
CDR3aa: CASSPGTGTSQIDEKLFF

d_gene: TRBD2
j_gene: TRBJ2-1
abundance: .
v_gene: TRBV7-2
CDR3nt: TGTGCCAGCAGCTTTAGGACTAGCGGGAGGGCCGAGCAGTTCTTC
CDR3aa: CASSFRTSGRAEQFF

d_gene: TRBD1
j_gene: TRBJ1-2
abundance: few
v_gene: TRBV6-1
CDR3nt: TGTGCCAGCAGTGAAAGGACAGGGGGGTTCGGCTACACCTTC
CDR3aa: CASSERTGGFGYTF

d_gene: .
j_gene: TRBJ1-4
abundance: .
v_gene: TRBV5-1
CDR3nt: TGCGCCAGCAGCTCCACCTTCGACAGGAGGGATGAAAAACTGTTTTTT
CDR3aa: CASSSTFDRRDEKLFF

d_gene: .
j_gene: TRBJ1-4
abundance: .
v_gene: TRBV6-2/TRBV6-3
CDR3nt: TGTGCCAGCAGTTACGATGCAACTAATGAAAAACTGTTTTTT
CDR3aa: CASSYDATNEKLFF

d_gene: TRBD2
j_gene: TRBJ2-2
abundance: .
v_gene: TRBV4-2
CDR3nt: TGTGCCAGCAGCTCCGTGGCGGGAGGGTTAACCGGGGAGCTGTTTTTT
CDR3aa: CASSSVAGGLTGELFF

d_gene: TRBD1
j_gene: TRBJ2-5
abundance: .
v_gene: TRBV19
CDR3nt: TGTGCCAGTAGTATGGACAGGGTTTTAGGGACCCAGTACTTC
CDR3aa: CASSMDRVLGTQYF

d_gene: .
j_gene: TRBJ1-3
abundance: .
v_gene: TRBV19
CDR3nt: TGTGCCAGTAGTCTCAGTAGCTCTGGAAACACCATATATTTT
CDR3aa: CASSLSSSGNTIYF

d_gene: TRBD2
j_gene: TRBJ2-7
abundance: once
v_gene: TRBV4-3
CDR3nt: TGCGCCAGCAGCCAACTTAGCGGGAGAAACTACGAGCAGTACTTC
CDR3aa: CASSQLSGRNYEQYF

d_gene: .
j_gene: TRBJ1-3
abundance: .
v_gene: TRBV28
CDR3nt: TGTGCCAGCAGTTTCCTATTAGGGGGAAACACCATATATTTT
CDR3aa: CASSFLLGGNTIYF

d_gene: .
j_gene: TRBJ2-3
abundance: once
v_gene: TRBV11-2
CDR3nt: TGTGCCAGCAGCTTAGGGGTTGGCGGGGGCACAGATACGCAGTATTTT
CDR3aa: CASSLGVGGGTDTQYF

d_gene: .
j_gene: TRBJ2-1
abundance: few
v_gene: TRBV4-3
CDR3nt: TGCGCCAGCAGCCACCGGCAATTCCTGGACTCGAGGCATGAGCAGTTCTTC
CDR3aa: CASSHRQFLDSRHEQFF

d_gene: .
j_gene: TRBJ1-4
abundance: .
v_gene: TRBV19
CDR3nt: TGTGCCAGTAGTTCCGGGTCAGGCGAAAAACTGTTTTTT
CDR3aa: CASSSGSGEKLFF

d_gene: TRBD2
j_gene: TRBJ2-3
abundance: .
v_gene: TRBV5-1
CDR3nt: TGCGCCAGCAGCAATAGCGGGGGGCCGCAGGATACGCAGTATTTT
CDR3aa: CASSNSGGPQDTQYF

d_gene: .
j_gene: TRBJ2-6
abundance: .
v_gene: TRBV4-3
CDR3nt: TGCGCCAGCAGCCAAGTCGGACGGGGCTCTGGGGCCAACGTCCTGACTTTC
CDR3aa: CASSQVGRGSGANVLTF

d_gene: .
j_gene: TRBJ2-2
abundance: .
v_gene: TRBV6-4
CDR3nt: TGTGCCAGCAGGGACATAAACACCGGGGAGCTGTTTTTT
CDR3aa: CASRDINTGELFF

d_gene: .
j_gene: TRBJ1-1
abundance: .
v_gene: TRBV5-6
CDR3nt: TGTGCCAGCAGCTTGTACAGTTCCTCGAACACTGAAGCTTTCTTT
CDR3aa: CASSLYSSSNTEAFF

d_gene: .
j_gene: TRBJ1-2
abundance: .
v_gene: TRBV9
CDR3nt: TGTGCCAGCAGCGTAAGGTTGGGAGGCGGACCCTATGGCTACACCTTC
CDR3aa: CASSVRLGGGPYGYTF

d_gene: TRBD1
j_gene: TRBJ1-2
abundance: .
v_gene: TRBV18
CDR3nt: TGTGCCAGCTCACCCGGGACAGAATGGGGCTATGGCTACACCTTC
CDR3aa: CASSPGTEWGYGYTF

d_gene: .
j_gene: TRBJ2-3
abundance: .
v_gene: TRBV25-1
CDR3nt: TGTGCCAGCGAAACGACAGCCCCGGGATCGCAGTATTTT
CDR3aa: CASETTAPGSQYF

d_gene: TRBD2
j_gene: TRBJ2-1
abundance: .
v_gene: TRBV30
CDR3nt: TGTGCCTGGAGTGTACGCCGTGGGGGGGTCGGGGAGCAGTTCTTC
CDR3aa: CAWSVRRGGVGEQFF

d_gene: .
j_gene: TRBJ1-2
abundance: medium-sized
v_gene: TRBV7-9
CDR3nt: TGTGCCAGCAGCTTAGGAGGGAATGGCTACACCTTC
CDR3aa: CASSLGGNGYTF

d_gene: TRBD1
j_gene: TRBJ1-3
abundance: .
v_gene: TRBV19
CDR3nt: TGTGCCAGCATCGACAGGGGTCTCGGAAACACCATATATTTT
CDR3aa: CASIDRGLGNTIYF

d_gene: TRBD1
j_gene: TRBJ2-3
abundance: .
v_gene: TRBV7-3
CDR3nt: TGTGCCAGCAGCCCCCAGACAGGGGGGCTTTTCACAGATACGCAGTATTTT
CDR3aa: CASSPQTGGLFTDTQYF

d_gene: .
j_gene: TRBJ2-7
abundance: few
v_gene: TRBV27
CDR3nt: TGTGCCAGCAGTTCGAACACGGGGCCCACCTACGAGCAGTACTTC
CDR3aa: CASSSNTGPTYEQYF

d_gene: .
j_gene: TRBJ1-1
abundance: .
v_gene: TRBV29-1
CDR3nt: TGCAGCGTCAGAGGTCGAATGAACACTGAAGCTTTCTTT
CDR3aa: CSVRGRMNTEAFF

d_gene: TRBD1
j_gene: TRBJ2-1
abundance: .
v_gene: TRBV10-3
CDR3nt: TGTGCCATCAGTGGACAGGGGGGAGACAATGAGCAGTTCTTC
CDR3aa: CAISGQGGDNEQFF

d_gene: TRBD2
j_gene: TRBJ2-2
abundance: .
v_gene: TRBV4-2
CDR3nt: TGTGCCAGCAGCCCCCCGTCTAGCGGGAGGGCCGGGGAGCTGTTTTTT
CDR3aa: CASSPPSSGRAGELFF

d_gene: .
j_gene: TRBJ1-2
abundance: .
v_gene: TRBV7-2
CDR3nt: TGTGCCAGCAGCTTAGCGGCAGGTTCCAACTATGGCTACACCTTC
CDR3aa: CASSLAAGSNYGYTF

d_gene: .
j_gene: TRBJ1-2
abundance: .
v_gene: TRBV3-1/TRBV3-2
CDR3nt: TGTGCCAGCAGCCAGGACCTTACAGGTTCGTCTTATGGCTACACCTTC
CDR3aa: CASSQDLTGSSYGYTF

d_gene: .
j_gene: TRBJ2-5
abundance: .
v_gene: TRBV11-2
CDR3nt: TGTGCCAGCAGCATAGGGAGGGGGCTCCTAGGAGAGACCCAGTACTTC
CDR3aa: CASSIGRGLLGETQYF

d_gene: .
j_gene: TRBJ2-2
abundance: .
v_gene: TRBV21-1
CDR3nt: TGTGCCAGCAATTATGACAGGGGCCCCGGGGAGCTGTTTTTT
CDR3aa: CASNYDRGPGELFF

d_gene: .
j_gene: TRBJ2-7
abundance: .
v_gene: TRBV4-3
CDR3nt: TGCGCCAGCAGCCAAGAAGGGGGATACGAGCAGTACTTC
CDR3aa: CASSQEGGYEQYF

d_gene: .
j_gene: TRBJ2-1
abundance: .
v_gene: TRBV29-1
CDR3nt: TGCAGCGTTGAAAGTGACTACAATGAGCAGTTCTTC
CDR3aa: CSVESDYNEQFF

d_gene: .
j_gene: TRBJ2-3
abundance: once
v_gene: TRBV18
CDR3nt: TGTGCCAGCTCCACGAATGTGGGGGCAGATACGCAGTATTTT
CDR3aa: CASSTNVGADTQYF

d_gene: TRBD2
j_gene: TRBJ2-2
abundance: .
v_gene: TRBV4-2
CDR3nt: TGTGCCAGCAGCCACCCCAGGAATAAGCGGGGGGCTGGCACCGGGGAGCTGTTTTTT
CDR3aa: CASSHPRNKRGAGTGELFF

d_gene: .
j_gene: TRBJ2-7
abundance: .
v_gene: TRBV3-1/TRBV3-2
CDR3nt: TGTGCCAGCAGCCGAATGTACGAGCAGTACTTC
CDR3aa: CASSRMYEQYF

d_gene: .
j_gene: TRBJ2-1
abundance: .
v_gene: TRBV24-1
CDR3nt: TGTGCCACCAGTGATTCGGGACTGTACAATGAGCAGTTCTTC
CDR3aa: CATSDSGLYNEQFF

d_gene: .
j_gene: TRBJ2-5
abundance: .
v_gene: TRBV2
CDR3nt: TGTGCCAGCAGTCCACAGCCAGAGACCCAGTACTTC
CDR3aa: CASSPQPETQYF

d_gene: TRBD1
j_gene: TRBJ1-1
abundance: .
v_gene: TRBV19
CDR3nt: TGTGCCAGTAGCCGGAGGCAGGGGGTATCTGAAGCTTTCTTT
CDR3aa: CASSRRQGVSEAFF

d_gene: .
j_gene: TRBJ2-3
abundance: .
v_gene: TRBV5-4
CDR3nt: TGTGCCAGCAGCTTTTCGGGGGGCAACGGAAATACGCAGTATTTT
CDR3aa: CASSFSGGNGNTQYF

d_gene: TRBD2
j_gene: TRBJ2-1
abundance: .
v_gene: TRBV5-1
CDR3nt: TGCGCCAGCAGCTCGGAGCGGGCTAGCGGGCACCAAGATGAGCAGTTCTTC
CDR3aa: CASSSERASGHQDEQFF

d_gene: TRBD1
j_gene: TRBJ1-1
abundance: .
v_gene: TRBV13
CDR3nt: TGTGCCAGCAGCAACGGACAGGGGGCGGGGCTGTCTGAAGCTTTCTTT
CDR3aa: CASSNGQGAGLSEAFF

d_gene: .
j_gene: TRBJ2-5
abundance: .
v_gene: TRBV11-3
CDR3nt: TGTGCCAGCAGCCCCCGGGAAGGAGAGACCCAGTACTTC
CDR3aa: CASSPREGETQYF

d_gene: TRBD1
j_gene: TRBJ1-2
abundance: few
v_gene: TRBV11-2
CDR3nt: TGTGCCAGCAGCTTAGATAGGGGGCGAGGCTACACCTTC
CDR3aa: CASSLDRGRGYTF

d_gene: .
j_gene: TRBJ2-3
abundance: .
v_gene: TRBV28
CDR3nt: TGTGCCAGCAGTGAGCCCCGACAGGCGGGGGAGGGAGATACGCAGTATTTT
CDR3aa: CASSEPRQAGEGDTQYF

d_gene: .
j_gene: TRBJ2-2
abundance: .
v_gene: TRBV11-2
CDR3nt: TGTGCCAGCAGCTTCAAACAGCCGAACACCGGGGAGCTGTTTTTT
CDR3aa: CASSFKQPNTGELFF

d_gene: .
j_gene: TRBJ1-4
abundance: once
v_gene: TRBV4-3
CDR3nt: TGCGCCAGCAGCCATAGAGGGAGGGGTCGGGGGGGTTGGGCTAATGAAAAACTGTTTTTT
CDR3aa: CASSHRGRGRGGWANEKLFF